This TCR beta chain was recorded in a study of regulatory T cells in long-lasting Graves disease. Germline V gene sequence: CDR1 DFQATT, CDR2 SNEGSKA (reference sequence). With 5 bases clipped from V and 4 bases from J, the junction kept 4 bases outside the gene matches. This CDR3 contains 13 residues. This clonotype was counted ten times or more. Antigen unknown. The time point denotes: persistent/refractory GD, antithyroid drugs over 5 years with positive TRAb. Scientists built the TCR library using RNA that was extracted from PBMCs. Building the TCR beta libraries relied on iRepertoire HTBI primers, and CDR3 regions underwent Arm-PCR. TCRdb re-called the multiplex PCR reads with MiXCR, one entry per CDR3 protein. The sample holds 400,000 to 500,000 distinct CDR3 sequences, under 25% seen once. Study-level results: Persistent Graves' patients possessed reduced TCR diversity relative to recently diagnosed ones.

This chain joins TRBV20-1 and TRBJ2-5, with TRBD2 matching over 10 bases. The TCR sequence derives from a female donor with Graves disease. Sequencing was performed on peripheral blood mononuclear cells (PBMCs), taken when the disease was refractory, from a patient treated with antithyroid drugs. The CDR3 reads CSASSGSVETQYF. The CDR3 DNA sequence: TGCAGTGCTTCTAGCGGGAGTGTAGAGACCCAGTACTTC.